This passage covers 10 T cell receptor beta chains from one sample sequenced in a study of response to subunit inactivated influenza vaccine. TCRdb processed the RT-PCR reads anew with MiXCR; each CDR3 protein has one entry. The top ten hold 9.5% to 13% of the sample, which has over 800,000 distinct CDR3 sequences, 21% seen once. Specimen: PBMCs from blood, collected 5 to 6 days after vaccination. These receptors came from a man in his fifties who received an inactivated influenza vaccine.

The chain couples TRBV11-2 to TRBJ2-7, with TRBD1 matching over 7 bases. The CDR3 spans 17 residues. Germline V CDR1 and CDR2: SGHAT, FQNNGV. Germline trimming cut 1 base from V and 0 bases from J; bases unmatched to any gene: 9. CDR3 coding DNA: TGTGCCAGCAGCTTAGTAGCGCTGACAGGGAGCTCCTACGAGCAGTACTTC. Translation gives CASSLVALTGSSYEQYF.

The CDR3 protein is CASSLPPSTGLGTGELFF. The CDR3 DNA is TGTGCCAGCAGTTTGCCTCCTTCCACGGGGCTTGGCACCGGGGAGCTGTTTTTT. The chain has TRBV27 and TRBJ2-2; D may correspond to TRBD1 or TRBD2 (5 bases each). V was clipped by 3 bases and J by 4 bases, with 21 bases between them. This CDR3 is 18 amino acids long. Germline CDR1 reads MNHEY; CDR2 reads SMNVEV (reference sequence).

The chain recombines TRBV2 with TRBJ2-4; possibly TRBD2 for D (6 bases). This CDR3 has 16 residues. Germline values: CDR1 SNHLY, CDR2 FYNNEI. V gave up 4 bases and J gave up 2 bases, with 15 bases separating them. The CDR3 loop reads CASSVEGPGTKNIQYF. In nucleotides, the CDR3 is TGTGCCAGCAGTGTGGAGGGGCCTGGGACCAAAAACATTCAGTACTTC.

This clonotype has a handful of counts. The V and J genes are TRBV20-1 and TRBJ1-1; 7 bases are shared with TRBD1. Germline values: CDR1 DFQATT, CDR2 SNEGSKA (reference sequence). The J segment lost 1 base and the V segment lost 0 bases, leaving 5 bases of the junction unmatched. The CDR3 loop spans 15 amino acids. The CDR3 spells CSARDLTGTNTEAFF. The CDR3, as DNA: TGCAGTGCTAGAGATCTGACAGGGACGAACACTGAAGCTTTCTTT.

The rearrangement links TRBV3-1 to TRBJ2-7; 14 bases match TRBD2. The CDR3 length is 18 residues. With 3 bases clipped from V and 5 bases from J, the junction kept 12 bases outside the gene matches. Germline lookup yields CDR1 LGHDT and CDR2 YNNKEL (reference sequence). The CDR3 DNA reads TGTGCCAGCAGCCAGTTAGCGACTAGCGGGAGGGCCGGGAACGAGCAGTACTTC. Its protein is CASSQLATSGRAGNEQYF.

The chain recombines TRBV18 with TRBJ2-5, with 8 bases that match TRBD2. The CDR3 consists of 15 residues. CDR1 KGHSH and CDR2 LQKENI come from the germline V gene. V shed 3 bases, J shed 3 bases, and the junction held 6 bases outside the gene matches. This chain's CDR3 is CASSPTTSGKETQYF. The CDR3 DNA reads as TGTGCCAGCTCACCCACCACTAGCGGTAAAGAGACCCAGTACTTC.

This clonotype was seen ten or more times. The chain combines TRBV12-3 or TRBV12-4 with TRBJ2-7, with 10 bases that match TRBD1. With V trimmed by 6 bases and J by 3 bases, 2 bases remained unmatched. The CDR3 is 13 residues long. For the CDR3, the DNA is TGTGCCAGCAGCGACAGGGGGCTCTACGAGCAGTACTTC. Its protein product is CASSDRGLYEQYF.

The chain joins TRBV3-1 to TRBJ1-5; 8 bases fit TRBD1. Germline trimming cut 4 bases from V and 5 bases from J; bases unmatched to any gene: 4. Germline values: CDR1 LGHDT, CDR2 YNNKEL (reference sequence). The CDR3 is 14 amino acids. The CDR3 DNA is TGTGCCAGCAGCCTGGGACAGGCGGATCAGCCCCAGCATTTT. Protein: CASSLGQADQPQHF.

The rearrangement links TRBV11-2 to TRBJ2-2; possibly TRBD2 for D (5 bases). The length of the CDR3 is 15 residues. The V end was cut by 1 base, the J end by 5 bases, with 11 bases between. The V gene's germline CDR1 is SGHAT and CDR2 FQNNGV. The CDR3 spells CASSLGAGRTGELFF. CDR3 in DNA: TGTGCCAGCAGCTTAGGCGCGGGCCGGACCGGGGAGCTGTTTTTT.

V and J are TRBV10-3 and TRBJ2-5, with D perhaps given as TRBD1 or TRBD2 (5 bases each). The germline V gene encodes CDR1 ENHRY and CDR2 SYGVKD. CDR3 size: 15 residues. The V gene lost 4 bases and the J gene lost 2 bases, with 14 bases spanning the gap. The CDR3 DNA is TGTGCCATCAGTGGTAGCGCCGGGACGCAAGAGACCCAGTACTTC. As protein: CAISGSAGTQETQYF.